This T cell receptor (beta chain) was profiled in a study of response to subunit inactivated influenza vaccine (dated by TCRdb to 2017 to 2018). About the study as a whole: The study used deep quantitative T cell receptor repertoire profiling to track responses to a trivalent subunit inactivated influenza vaccine. Summary of the overall study and its limitations: The authors suggested that each seasonal influenza vaccination may recruit only a limited number of new T cells.

The protocol used for the library was RT-PCR. The listed sequencing device is Illumina HiSeq 2500. TCRdb redid the processing of the public reads, applying fastp at Q25 and MiXCR, and retained in-frame beta chains. Merged by CDR3 protein, the rows form single entries marked with the most common genes and DNA. Across this sample there are about 700,000 distinct CDR3 sequences, with approximately 15% seen only once. Jointly, the top ten make up 11% of the sample. Note on this clonotype: The antigen it recognizes is unknown. Per-base quality was not reported, and no clone a single base away is much larger than it.

Unmatched junction bases come to 12, with V trimmed by 7 bases and J by 13 bases. In the germline V gene, CDR1 corresponds to SGHRS and CDR2 to YFSETQ. The CDR3, cysteine through phenylalanine, is 13 amino acids long. Here the CDR3 DNA is all that survives: 39 bases in frame from base 1. The sample was PBMCs from blood, taken less than 13 days after vaccination. The clonotype was recovered from a man between 50 and 59 years old who received an inactivated influenza vaccine. Donor details come from another sample of the same person, matched by shared clones. The V and J segments used are TRBV5-1 and TRBJ2-3; 10 central nucleotides agree with TRBD1. This receptor carries the CDR3 CASGPIGTGDKYF. The nucleotides are TGCGCCAGCGGCCCCATTGGGACAGGGGATAAGTATTTT.